The next 13 T cell receptor beta chains were all read from a single sample in a study of lymphopenia after photon versus proton radiotherapy. Clones were read by immunoSEQ multiplex PCR, and TCRdb kept only the in-frame ones, dropping some. This table has around 160,000 clones, approximately 86% appearing once. The sample in question was peripheral blood, obtained from a patient treated with photon-based radiotherapy. Receptors were obtained from a man between 50 and 59 years old with gastric cancer.

The V gene is TRBV7-2, the J gene TRBJ2-6; no reliable D call. CDR1 and CDR2 (germline): SGHTA, FQGNSA. This CDR3 spans 15 amino acids. Trimming removed 5 bases from V and 2 bases from J, with 10 bases in between. This CDR3 is CASSIPVTGANVLTF. The CDR3 DNA reads as TGTGCCAGCAGCATACCGGTGACTGGGGCCAACGTCCTGACTTTC.

The rearrangement joins TRBV5-4 to TRBJ2-1; 7 nucleotides line up with TRBD2. Unmatched junction bases numbered 9, after V lost 2 bases and J lost 10 bases. The CDR3 totals 14 residues. From germline, CDR1 is SGHNT and CDR2 YYREEE (reference sequence). The CDR3 here is CASSFKREGDEQFF. The CDR3, as DNA: TGTGCCAGCAGCTTTAAGCGGGAAGGGGACGAGCAGTTCTTC.

The V and J genes are TRBV2 and TRBJ1-5, with TRBD1 matching 7 bases. Germline V CDR1 and CDR2: SNHLY, FYNNEI. Trimming at V came to 6 bases and at J to 1 base, leaving 6 bases not matched to a gene. The CDR3 runs to 15 residues. This CDR3 reads CASRRQGPSNQPQHF. In nucleotides, the CDR3 is TGTGCCAGCAGGCGACAGGGACCGAGCAATCAGCCCCAGCATTTT.

The rearrangement joins TRBV6-1 to TRBJ2-7, with TRBD1 matching over 9 bases. The trim removed 6 bases at V and 2 bases at J, leaving 5 bases unmatched. CDR3 length: 14 amino acids. CDR1 is MNHNS, CDR2 SASEGT, per germline. The CDR3: CASRTGGDPYEQYF. DNA for the CDR3: TGTGCCAGCAGAACAGGGGGCGACCCCTACGAGCAGTACTTC.

This rearrangement joins TRBV18 to TRBJ1-2; TRBD1 matches 10 bases. CDR1 and CDR2 (germline): KGHSH, LQKENI. The CDR3 spans 15 residues. With 4 bases clipped from V and 4 bases from J, the junction kept 6 bases outside the gene matches. The CDR3 sequence is CASSRGTGETYGYTF. The DNA of the CDR3 is TGTGCCAGCTCACGAGGGACAGGGGAGACCTATGGCTACACCTTC.

The chain links TRBV25-1 to TRBJ2-7; D remains ambiguous. Per germline, CDR1 MGHDK and CDR2 SYGVNS. V shed 3 bases and J shed 0 bases, with 9 bases lying between them. This CDR3 has 14 residues. This CDR3 reads CASSDRALSYEQYF. The CDR3 DNA is TGTGCCAGCAGTGACCGGGCCCTCTCCTACGAGCAGTACTTC.

This clone was seen a handful of times. The CDR3 sequence is CASSQQGYNEQFF. The CDR3 DNA reads as TGTGCCAGCAGCCAACAGGGGTACAATGAGCAGTTCTTC. The chain has TRBV11-2 and TRBJ2-1; TRBD1 aligns across 7 bases. Trimming cost V 5 bases and J 4 bases; bases outside gene matches: 2. This CDR3 region has 13 residues. Germline CDR1 and CDR2: SGHAT and FQNNGV.

This chain joins TRBV28 and TRBJ2-7; D is ambiguous. Germline loops: CDR1 MDHEN, CDR2 SYDVKM. This CDR3 is 12 amino acids long. V was clipped by 6 bases and J by 5 bases, with 11 bases between them. CDR3 sequence (DNA): TGTGCCAGCAGGGGATACGGACACGAGCAGTACTTC. Residues: CASRGYGHEQYF.

The J gene is TRBJ2-2, the V gene TRBV30; possible D gene TRBD1, 5 bases. V lost 3 bases and J lost 8, with 7 bases in between. The CDR3 totals 11 residues. From germline, CDR1 is GTSNPN and CDR2 SVGIG (reference sequence). DNA for the CDR3: TGTGCCTGGAGGGCAGGGGGGGAGCTGTTTTTT. Translating gives CAWRAGGELFF.

The chain couples TRBV18 to TRBJ2-3, with TRBD2 matching over 7 bases. The CDR3 is made up of 15 amino acids. The J segment lost 6 bases and the V segment lost 2 bases, leaving 8 bases of the junction unmatched. Germline V gene data show CDR1 as KGHSH and CDR2 as LQKENI. The CDR3: CASSPGTGGRDTQYF. In DNA form, the CDR3 reads TGTGCCAGCTCACCAGGAACGGGAGGCCGGGATACGCAGTATTTT.

The rearrangement links TRBV7-9 to TRBJ1-2; maybe TRBD1 (6 bases). The CDR3 extends over 13 amino acids. Germline lookup yields CDR1 SEHNR and CDR2 FQNEAQ (reference sequence). V was clipped by 5 bases and J by 5 bases, with 12 bases between them. CDR3 residues: CASSQGRVYGYTF. The DNA of the CDR3 is TGTGCCAGCAGCCAGGGGAGAGTTTATGGCTACACCTTC.

The chain recombines TRBV4-1 with TRBJ1-5; D not certain. With 2 bases removed from V and 4 bases from J, the gap between germline ends came to 9 bases. Germline V CDR1 and CDR2: MGHRA, YSYEKL. This CDR3 contains 14 residues. CDR3 in DNA: TGCGCCAGCAGCCAATCGGACGGGAATCAGCCCCAGCATTTT. Protein product: CASSQSDGNQPQHF.

The chain uses TRBV6-5 and TRBJ1-2; 10 bases map to TRBD1. CDR3 length: 15 amino acids. V shed 2 bases, J shed 4 bases, and the junction held 4 bases outside the gene matches. CDR1 is MNHEY and CDR2 is SVGAGI in the germline V gene. The DNA for the CDR3 is TGTGCCAGCAGTTACGATGGGACAGGGGCCTATGGCTACACCTTC. This gives the protein CASSYDGTGAYGYTF.